The next 10 T cell receptor beta chains were all read from a single sample in a study of control samples from healthy donors and cancer patients. Profiling relied on immunoSEQ multiplex PCR, and the TCRdb table lists in-frame clones only, not all of them. The data show just under 80,000 clones, 70% to 90% seen once. The sequencing sample was made of PBMCs. Receptors were obtained from a woman aged 55-69 years with head and neck cancer.

CDR3 coding DNA: TGTGCCAGCAGCCCCGGACTAGCGGGAGATAGAACAGATACGCAGTATTTT. It translates to CASSPGLAGDRTDTQYF. This chain uses TRBV7-3 with TRBJ2-3; TRBD2 matches 13 bases. The CDR3 runs 17 residues. V gave up 5 bases and J gave up 3 bases; unmatched junction bases: 8. Germline CDR1 reads SGHTA; CDR2 reads FQGTGA.

The rearrangement links TRBV5-1 to TRBJ1-4, with 10 bases that match TRBD1. The junction had 2 bases not matched to a gene; V was cut back by 1 base and J by 5 bases. The CDR3 sequence is 15 residues long. Per the germline V gene, CDR1 is SGHRS and CDR2 is YFSETQ. The CDR3 sequence is CASSLSTGGNEKLFF. Written as DNA, the CDR3 is TGCGCCAGCAGCTTGTCGACAGGGGGCAATGAAAAACTGTTTTTT.

This chain links TRBV9 with TRBJ2-5; 14 nucleotides line up with TRBD2. Germline V lookup: CDR1 SGDLS, CDR2 YYNGEE. V lost 2 bases and J lost 5; bases outside the gene matches: 5. The CDR3 has 16 amino acids. The CDR3 DNA follows: TGTGCCAGCAGCGTCGGGACTAGCGGGAGCTGGGAGACCCAGTACTTC. This encodes CASSVGTSGSWETQYF.

The CDR3 spells CASSKVTGGRDEQFF. CDR3 in DNA: TGTGCCAGCAGCAAAGTGACAGGGGGCCGCGATGAGCAGTTCTTC. The chain recombines TRBV21-1 with TRBJ2-1; TRBD1 reflects the table's D call only, with no check against the DNA. TRBV21-1 is labeled a pseudogene. The CDR3 is 15 residues long.

CDR3 DNA: TGTGCCAGCAGTCTCACAGATACGCAGTATTTT. Translating gives CASSLTDTQYF. The V gene is TRBV14, the J gene TRBJ2-3; no firm D call. Germline CDR1 SGHDN, CDR2 FVKESK. There are 11 residues in the CDR3. V was cut by 6 bases and J by 2 bases, with 3 bases left in between. The whole variable domain, filled in from reference TRBV14 and TRBJ2-3, reads EAGVTQFPSHSVIEKGQTVTLRCDPISGHDNLYWYRRVMGKEIKFLLHFVKESKQDESGMPNNRFLAERTGGTYSTLKVQPAELEDSGVYFCASSLTDTQYFGPGTRLTVL.

The CDR3 protein is CASSLQGQGAQVGYSGANVLTF. The CDR3 region has the DNA TGTGCCAGCAGTTTACAGGGACAGGGGGCGCAGGTGGGGTACTCTGGGGCCAACGTCCTGACTTTC. The chain is built from TRBV27 and TRBJ2-6, with TRBD1 identical over 12 bases. V lost 2 bases to trimming and J lost 0 bases; unmatched junction nucleotides: 14. This CDR3 is 22 amino acids long. Germline loops: CDR1 MNHEY, CDR2 SMNVEV (reference sequence).

V usage is TRBV7-3 and J usage is TRBJ1-1; no definite D call. Trimming cost V 1 base and J 5 bases, with 8 bases left between them. The CDR3 runs to 13 residues. Germline V lookup: CDR1 SGHTA, CDR2 FQGTGA. CDR3 protein: CASSLKFGTEAFF. As DNA, the CDR3 is TGTGCCAGCAGCTTAAAGTTTGGGACTGAAGCTTTCTTT.

V and J are TRBV9 and TRBJ1-2, with D possibly matching TRBD1 (5 bases). This CDR3 is built from 11 residues. Trimming pared 7 bases from V and 8 bases from J, leaving 12 bases between. Per the germline V gene, CDR1 is SGDLS and CDR2 is YYNGEE. CDR3 coding DNA: TGTGCCAGCTCCAGGGCTGGAGGCTACACCTTC. Its translation: CASSRAGGYTF.

The J gene is TRBJ2-7, the V gene TRBV3-1 (or the pseudogene TRBV3-2), with 12 nucleotides matching TRBD2. Unmatched junction bases numbered 4, after V lost 1 base and J lost 3 bases. The germline V gene has CDR1 LGHDT and CDR2 YNNKEL (reference sequence). This CDR3 has 16 amino acids. The CDR3 reads CASSQGLTSGSYEQYF. In DNA, the CDR3 is TGTGCCAGCAGCCAAGGTTTGACTAGCGGGAGCTACGAGCAGTACTTC.

V and J are TRBV9 and TRBJ2-2; TRBD2 is a possible D gene (5 bases). Trimming removed 3 bases at V and 7 bases at J, with 7 bases between. The CDR3 loop spans 12 amino acids. CDR1 is SGDLS, CDR2 YYNGEE, per germline. In nucleotides, the CDR3 is TGTGCCAGCAGCGACGGGGTCGGGGAGCTGTTTTTT. Translating it yields CASSDGVGELFF.